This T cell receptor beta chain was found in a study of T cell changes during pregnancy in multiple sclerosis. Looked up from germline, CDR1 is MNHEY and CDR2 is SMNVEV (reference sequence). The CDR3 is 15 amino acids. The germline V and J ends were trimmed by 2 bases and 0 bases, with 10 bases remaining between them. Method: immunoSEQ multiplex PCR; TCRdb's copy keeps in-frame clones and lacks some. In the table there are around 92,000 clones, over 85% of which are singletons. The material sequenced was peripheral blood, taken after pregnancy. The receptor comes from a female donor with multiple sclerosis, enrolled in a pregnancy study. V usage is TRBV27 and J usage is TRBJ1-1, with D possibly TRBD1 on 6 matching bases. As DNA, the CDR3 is TGTGCCAGCAGTTTACACAGGGATATGAACACTGAAGCTTTCTTT. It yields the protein CASSLHRDMNTEAFF.